The rows below give T cell receptor beta chains drawn from one sample of a study of T cell responses to AZD1222 COVID-19 vaccine. Only in-frame clones appear in the TCRdb table, and some are missing; sequencing was by immunoSEQ multiplex PCR. This table holds approximately 150,000 clones, around 90% found once. This specimen consisted of peripheral blood, obtained 28 days after the second AZD1222 dose. All receptors come from an adult who received the AZD1222 COVID-19 vaccine. Both conserved end residues are trimmed from each CDR3. The D gene is left open where the match is weak. Size is stated for part of the rows, as once, few or many counts, or as a class when the clone is expanded.

v_call,d_call,clone_size,j_call,cdr3_aa
TRBV5-1,TRBD1,.,TRBJ2-1,ASSSPPGGRFNEQF
TRBV5-6,.,.,TRBJ1-1,ASSRRDTEAF
TRBV6-1,TRBD1,.,TRBJ2-7,ASSDGQGSYEQY
TRBV2,TRBD2,once,TRBJ2-1,ASELAGVSNEQF
TRBV12-3/TRBV12-4,TRBD2,.,TRBJ2-1,ASSLRLAGEQF
TRBV10-2,.,.,TRBJ2-2,ASSKGGTVNTGELF
TRBV11-2,.,.,TRBJ2-4,ASSLEPRVPNIQY
TRBV12-3/TRBV12-4,.,.,TRBJ2-7,ASSHQASEQY
TRBV7-6,.,.,TRBJ2-2,ASSRRASDTGELF
TRBV6-5,TRBD1,.,TRBJ1-2,ASSLLQGPYGYT
TRBV24-1,.,.,TRBJ1-2,ATSDPDSRRYT
TRBV27,.,.,TRBJ1-3,ASRPQGGNTIY
TRBV11-3,TRBD1,once,TRBJ1-6,ASSLTGGGRDANSPLH
TRBV12-3/TRBV12-4,.,.,TRBJ1-2,ASRGEGYGYT
TRBV7-3,.,.,TRBJ2-3,ASSPRVGSDTQY
TRBV10-3,.,.,TRBJ1-3,ANTDSSGNTIY
TRBV7-3,TRBD2,.,TRBJ2-1,ASSLGLAGGEQF
TRBV6-2/TRBV6-3,.,few,TRBJ2-7,ASSNSRDPNEQY
TRBV10-3,.,.,TRBJ2-1,AIRSGNEQF
TRBV18,TRBD1,.,TRBJ1-1,ASSQDRATEAF
TRBV30,.,.,TRBJ1-5,AWSVRGNQPQH
TRBV7-2,.,.,TRBJ2-7,ASSLIAGTRYEQY
TRBV14,TRBD2,.,TRBJ2-1,ASSPRLASSYNEQF
TRBV9,TRBD1,.,TRBJ1-2,ASSAGGQQNYGYT
TRBV27,.,few,TRBJ2-7,ASSLRAYYEQY
TRBV30,.,.,TRBJ2-1,AWSRGGSYNEQF
TRBV28,TRBD2,.,TRBJ2-7,ASDGTGGKGRDEQY
TRBV21-1,.,.,TRBJ2-5,ASSKIPGRETQY
TRBV7-2,.,.,TRBJ2-3,ASSLDGVVDTQY
TRBV19,TRBD1,once,TRBJ1-5,ATTQTGGAYSNQPQH
TRBV5-6,.,.,TRBJ1-1,ASSLTDRNTEAF
TRBV28,.,.,TRBJ1-6,ASSSNGPPGYSPLH
TRBV9,TRBD2,.,TRBJ2-2,ASSGTSGRENTGELF
TRBV19,.,once,TRBJ1-5,ASSMVGGGNQPQH
TRBV15,.,.,TRBJ2-3,ATSRDWEDTDTQY
TRBV7-9,.,.,TRBJ1-4,ASSFGSANEKLF
TRBV2,.,.,TRBJ1-6,ASSEARARYSPLH
TRBV27,.,.,TRBJ1-1,ASSPGDTIAEAF
TRBV27,TRBD2,once,TRBJ2-1,ASETGGEQF
TRBV28,.,once,TRBJ2-1,ASSLVVLNEQF
TRBV18,.,.,TRBJ2-1,ASSPARYSYNEQF
TRBV24-1,.,.,TRBJ2-3,ATSDLGGMTDTQY
TRBV5-1,TRBD1,.,TRBJ1-2,ASSSGGNRGGTGYT
TRBV2,.,.,TRBJ2-4,ASSVSYQNIQY
TRBV2,TRBD1,few,TRBJ1-5,ASSAGQGAFQPQH
TRBV27,.,few,TRBJ2-1,ASSFGSYNEQF
TRBV25-1,.,once,TRBJ1-1,ASSRNTEAF
TRBV11-2,.,.,TRBJ1-4,ASSPVASVGVGLF
TRBV5-8,.,.,TRBJ1-4,ASSPRAGGIREKLF
TRBV3-1/TRBV3-2,.,once,TRBJ1-2,ASSSDRRGRYGYT
TRBV6-2/TRBV6-3,TRBD2,.,TRBJ2-3,ASSFPLGTSGISTDTQY
TRBV2,.,.,TRBJ2-7,ASREDSSSYEQY
TRBV13,.,once,TRBJ1-2,ASSLAKSTNYGYT
TRBV4-2,.,.,TRBJ1-3,ASSQDIRTIY
TRBV9,.,.,TRBJ2-3,ASSVNRQGDTDTQY
TRBV19,.,few,TRBJ1-5,ASSILTSGGMGNQPQH
TRBV4-2,TRBD2,medium-sized,TRBJ2-7,ASSQDEELAGDEQY
TRBV7-2,.,.,TRBJ2-1,ASSLLGGASDEQF
TRBV28,TRBD2,.,TRBJ2-5,ASSLMGGETQY
TRBV30,TRBD1,.,TRBJ1-5,ACSGQGANQPQH